This T cell receptor (beta chain) was captured by sequencing in a study of T cell clonality in common variable immunodeficiency. Only in-frame clones appear in the TCRdb table, and some are missing; sequencing was by immunoSEQ multiplex PCR. The specimen has 30,000 to 35,000 clones, none found just once. This clone appeared many times. Its antigen remains unknown. Overall study findings and caveats: Reportedly, TCR beta sequences from common variable immunodeficiency showed fewer deletions and N-nucleotide insertions. Fewer TCRbeta clones were shared among CVID subjects than controls.

Of CVID subjects, 15 were female and approximately 30 male, mean age approximately 44. Each donor provided roughly 4.5 to 8.5 ml of heparinized whole blood. The sequence was obtained from a human donor with common variable immunodeficiency. Sequencing was carried out using peripheral blood mononuclear cells.

This chain's CDR3 is CSARATSGRTDTQYF. The CDR3 DNA, read in part, is TGCAGTGCTAGAGCGACTAGCGGGAGGACAGATACG. The chain combines TRBV20-1 with TRBJ2-3; 13 nucleotides line up with TRBD2. The read is 3 residues too short to cover the CDR3 end, so that end is filled in from the germline J gene. CDR1 and CDR2 from the germline V gene are DFQATT and SNEGSKA (reference sequence). V trimming: 1 base; J trimming: 3 bases; junction bases outside the gene matches: 1. CDR3 length equals 15 residues.